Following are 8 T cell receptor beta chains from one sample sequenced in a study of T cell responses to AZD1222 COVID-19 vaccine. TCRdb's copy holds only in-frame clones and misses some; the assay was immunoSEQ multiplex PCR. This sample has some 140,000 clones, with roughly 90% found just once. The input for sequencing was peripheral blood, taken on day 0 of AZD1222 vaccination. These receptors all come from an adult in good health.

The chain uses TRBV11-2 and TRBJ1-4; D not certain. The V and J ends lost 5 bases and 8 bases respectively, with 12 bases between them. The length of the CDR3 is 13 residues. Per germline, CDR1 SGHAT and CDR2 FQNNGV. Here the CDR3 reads CASSHGPSEKLFF. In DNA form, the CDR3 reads TGTGCCAGCAGCCACGGGCCTAGCGAAAAACTGTTTTTT.

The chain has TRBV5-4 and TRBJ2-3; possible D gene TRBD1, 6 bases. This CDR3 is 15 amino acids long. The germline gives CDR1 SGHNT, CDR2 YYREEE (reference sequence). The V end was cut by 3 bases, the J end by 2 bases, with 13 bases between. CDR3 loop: CASSSRTVLTDTQYF. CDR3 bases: TGTGCCAGCAGCTCCCGGACAGTCCTCACAGATACGCAGTATTTT.

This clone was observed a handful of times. The CDR3 reads CASSQKGTAEFYGYTF. The CDR3 DNA is TGCGCCAGCAGCCAAAAAGGGACTGCTGAATTCTATGGCTACACCTTC. The genes are TRBV4-1 and TRBJ1-2, with D perhaps matching TRBD1 (5 bases). This CDR3 contains 16 residues. CDR1 is MGHRA and CDR2 is YSYEKL in the germline V gene. The V end lost 2 bases, the J end lost 4 bases, and 17 bases lay between the germline ends.

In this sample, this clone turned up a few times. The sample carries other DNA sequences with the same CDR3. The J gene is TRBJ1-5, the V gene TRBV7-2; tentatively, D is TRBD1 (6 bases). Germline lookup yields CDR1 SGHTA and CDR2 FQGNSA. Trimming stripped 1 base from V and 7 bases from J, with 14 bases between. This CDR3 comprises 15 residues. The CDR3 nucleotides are TGTGCCAGCAGCTTAGATAGGGGGGCGGAACAGCCCCAGCATTTT. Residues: CASSLDRGAEQPQHF.

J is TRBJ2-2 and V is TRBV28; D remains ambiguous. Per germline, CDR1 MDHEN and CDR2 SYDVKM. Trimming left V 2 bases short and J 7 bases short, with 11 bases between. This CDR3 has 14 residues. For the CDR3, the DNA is TGTGCCAGCAGTTTACTACAGTACGGCGGGGAGCTGTTTTTT. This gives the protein CASSLLQYGGELFF.

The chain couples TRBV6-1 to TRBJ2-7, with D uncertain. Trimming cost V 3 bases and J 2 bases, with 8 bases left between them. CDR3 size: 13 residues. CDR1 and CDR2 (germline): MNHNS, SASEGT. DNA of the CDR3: TGTGCCAGCAGTGAGACCGACCCCTACGAGCAGTACTTC. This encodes CASSETDPYEQYF.

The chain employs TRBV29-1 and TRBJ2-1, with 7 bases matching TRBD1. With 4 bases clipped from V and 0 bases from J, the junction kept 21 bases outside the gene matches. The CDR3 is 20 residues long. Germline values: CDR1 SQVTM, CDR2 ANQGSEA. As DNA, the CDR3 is TGCAGCGTTGCAGAGAAATGGTCCCACAGGGGTTCCAGCTCCTACAATGAGCAGTTCTTC. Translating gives CSVAEKWSHRGSSSYNEQFF.

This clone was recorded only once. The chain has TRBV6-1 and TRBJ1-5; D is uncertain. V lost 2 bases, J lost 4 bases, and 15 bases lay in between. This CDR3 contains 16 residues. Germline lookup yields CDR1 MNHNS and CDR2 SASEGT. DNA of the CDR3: TGTGCCAGCAGTGAAAAGGGCAGTATAGATAATCAGCCCCAGCATTTT. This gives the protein CASSEKGSIDNQPQHF.